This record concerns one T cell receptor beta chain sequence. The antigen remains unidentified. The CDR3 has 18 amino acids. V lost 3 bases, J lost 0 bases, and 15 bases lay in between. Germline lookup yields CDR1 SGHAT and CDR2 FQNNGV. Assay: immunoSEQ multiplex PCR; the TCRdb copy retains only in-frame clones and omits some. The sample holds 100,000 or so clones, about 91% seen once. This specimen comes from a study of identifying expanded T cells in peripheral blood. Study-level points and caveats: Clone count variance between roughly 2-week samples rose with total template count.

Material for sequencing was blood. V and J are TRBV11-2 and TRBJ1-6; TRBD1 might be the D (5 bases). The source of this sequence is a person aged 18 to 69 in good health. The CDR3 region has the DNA TGTGCCAGCAGCTTTTCCGGCAGGGTGGGCTCCTATAATTCACCCCTCCACTTT. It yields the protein CASSFSGRVGSYNSPLHF.